Listed here is a single TCR beta chain. This sample was included in a study of T cell changes during pregnancy in multiple sclerosis. Trimming removed 3 bases from V and 5 bases from J, with 16 bases in between. The CDR3 totals 15 residues. In germline, CDR1 is SGHDN, CDR2 FVKESK. The data were produced by immunoSEQ multiplex PCR, yet TCRdb's version contains in-frame clones alone and is incomplete. This sample has around 38,000 clones, with roughly nine tenths found just once. The chain has TRBV14 and TRBJ2-5; possible D gene TRBD2, 5 bases. The TCR sequence derives from a female donor with multiple sclerosis, enrolled in a pregnancy study. Sequences were derived from CD8+ T cells from peripheral blood mononuclear cells, sampled in the second trimester of pregnancy. This chain's CDR3 is CASSHEPGLMETQYF. CDR3 bases: TGTGCCAGCAGCCACGAACCCGGACTGATGGAGACCCAGTACTTC.